The clone carrying this T cell receptor beta chain was picked up one time. Study donors comprised healthy, HIV-negative adults devoid of recent acute infection or vaccination. The data belong to a study of shared clonotypes between healthy human individuals. The V and J ends lost 6 bases and 6 bases, in that order; junction bases with no gene match: 7. The CDR3 length is 15 residues. Germline assignment: CDR1 MDHEN and CDR2 SYDVKM. The repertoire was sequenced with immunoSEQ multiplex PCR; TCRdb's copy has only in-frame clones and lacks some. The sample yields about 500,000 clones, 60% to 80% seen once.

The gene calls are TRBV28 and TRBJ2-2; 10 positions agree with TRBD1. Sequencing input: PBMCs. The clonotype comes from a woman in her thirties or forties in good health. Some clones in this sample may be carry-over from other donors' samples. CDR3: CASRSPGQGSGELFF. The CDR3 nucleotides are TGTGCCAGCAGGAGTCCGGGACAGGGGTCCGGGGAGCTGTTTTTT.